This TCR beta chain was profiled in a study of shared clonotypes between healthy human individuals. Study in general: The donor group consisted of a couple of women and three men, aged 18 to 49. General observations from the study: Deeper or shallower sequencing was expected to change how clonotypes are shared among donors. Enrolling few donors narrowed the genetic and exposure-history diversity that was represented. Sampling included only blood; tissue repertoires likely differ.

Profiling relied on immunoSEQ multiplex PCR, and the TCRdb table lists in-frame clones only, not all of them. This table has 980,000 or so clones, about 80% appearing once. On this clone: What it recognizes is unknown.

Trimming pared 1 base from V and 2 bases from J, leaving 21 bases between. This CDR3 region has 18 residues. CDR1 and CDR2 from the germline V gene are KGHSH and LQKENI. The sample comprised memory CD4+ T cells sorted from blood. Subset defined: CD45RA-negative fraction. This receptor was identified in a man aged 18 to 30 in good health. The V gene is TRBV18, the J gene TRBJ2-7; weak D call: TRBD1 (7 bases). The CDR3 protein is CASSPQLGGGQGAYEQYF. As DNA, the CDR3 is TGTGCCAGCTCACCACAGTTAGGAGGAGGGCAGGGGGCCTACGAGCAGTACTTC.